These T cell receptor beta chains were read from a single sample in a study of sequential checkpoint blockade in melanoma. Sequencing was performed with immunoSEQ multiplex PCR; in TCRdb, only in-frame clones are kept and a portion is missing. The sample includes more than 15,000 clones, just under 75% of them seen just once. The material sequenced was CD8+ T cells sorted from blood (inferred from file names), taken from a patient given nivolumab and ipilimumab in sequence. The receptors were sampled from a human donor with melanoma. Each CDR3 is given with its conserved first and last residue. Each record gives: CDR3 DNA, CDR3 protein, J gene, clone size, D gene, V gene. A D gene is named only where the DNA matches it firmly. A clone size is listed for some rows: how often the clone was seen (once, few, many), or a class if it is expanded.

TGTGCCAGCAGCCCGATGCGTGATGTCTCTGGAAACACCATATATTTT CASSPMRDVSGNTIYF TRBJ1-3 - - TRBV5-6
TGCGCCAGCAGCCAAGAGTTGGGGGGGATAGCGGGGGACAATGAGCAGTTCTTC CASSQELGGIAGDNEQFF TRBJ2-1 - TRBD2 TRBV4-3
TGTGCCAGCAGTGAAAGGGACAGACCCAATGAGCAGTTCTTC CASSERDRPNEQFF TRBJ2-1 - TRBD1 TRBV2
TGTGCCAGCAGCCAATCCTGGACAGGTGATACTAACTATGGCTACACCTTC CASSQSWTGDTNYGYTF TRBJ1-2 - TRBD1 TRBV16
TGTGCCAGCAGCGGTGGGGCAGGGGGGCCCAACGAGCAGTACTTC CASSGGAGGPNEQYF TRBJ2-7 - - TRBV9
TGTGCCAGCAGTTTACTAATGGGACAGTACTATGGCTACACCTTC CASSLLMGQYYGYTF TRBJ1-2 few TRBD1 TRBV28
TGTGCCACCATGCCAGGGAACACTGAAGCTTTCTTT CATMPGNTEAFF TRBJ1-1 - - TRBV2
TGTGCCAGCAGCCAATGGCCCTCCTCCTACGAGCAGTACTTC CASSQWPSSYEQYF TRBJ2-7 medium-sized - TRBV16
TGTGCCAGCAGTTTTACGTCGGGAACTGAAGCTTTCTTT CASSFTSGTEAFF TRBJ1-1 - - TRBV28
TGTGCCAGCAGTTTAGTTTTAGGGGACAGTCCCTACGAGCAGTACTTC CASSLVLGDSPYEQYF TRBJ2-7 - TRBD1 TRBV28
TGTGCCAGCAGCTTGGAGAACTTTAGCGGGAGTATTTACAGTGATGAGCAGTTCTTC CASSLENFSGSIYSDEQFF TRBJ2-1 - TRBD2 TRBV7-8
TGTGCCTGGAGTCCCGGGACAGGGGTTCAGCCCCAGCATTTT CAWSPGTGVQPQHF TRBJ1-5 once TRBD1 TRBV30
TGCGCCAGCTGTATCGCGGGGGGGAACACTGAAGCTTTCTTT CASCIAGGNTEAFF TRBJ1-1 - - TRBV5-1
TGCGCCAGCAGCTTGGGGCAGTTGAAGGGGTACACTGAAGCTTTCTTT CASSLGQLKGYTEAFF TRBJ1-1 - - TRBV5-1
TGCGCCAGCAGCCAAGATGGAGGACCGGGACTAGGTTACTACGAGCAGTACTTC CASSQDGGPGLGYYEQYF TRBJ2-7 - TRBD2 TRBV4-3
TGTGCCAGCAGCTTAGCGCTCGACACTAGCTCCTACAATGAGCAGTTCTTC CASSLALDTSSYNEQFF TRBJ2-1 - - TRBV7-6
TGTGCCAGCAGTTCTATCGGGACTAGCGGGAGGTACAATGAGCAGTTCTTC CASSSIGTSGRYNEQFF TRBJ2-1 once TRBD2 TRBV27
TGCGCCAGCAGCCAAATGGGACAGGGCCTCGCAGCTTTCTTT CASSQMGQGLAAFF TRBJ1-1 - TRBD1 TRBV4-1
TGTGCCTGGCAGGGGGATTCGAACTATGGCTACACCTTC CAWQGDSNYGYTF TRBJ1-2 - TRBD1 TRBV30
TGTGCCAGCAGCTTACGACAGGGTATGGGCGAGACCCAGTACTTC CASSLRQGMGETQYF TRBJ2-5 - TRBD1 TRBV7-2
TGTGCCAGCAGCTTGGCTCAGGGGAGCAATCAGCCCCAGCATTTT CASSLAQGSNQPQHF TRBJ1-5 - - TRBV7-9
TGTGCCAGCAGCCCCTGGAGGGGATCTAACACCGGGGAGCTGTTTTTT CASSPWRGSNTGELFF TRBJ2-2 - - TRBV9
TGCGCCAGCAGCCAAGATCCGGGTAGCAATCAGCCCCAGCATTTT CASSQDPGSNQPQHF TRBJ1-5 - - TRBV7-8
TGTGCCAGCAGTGAATATGTAGGGGCGAACACTGAAGCTTTCTTT CASSEYVGANTEAFF TRBJ1-1 - - TRBV25-1
TGTGCCAGCAGTTTAGGGGCAGGGGGAAACAATGAGCAGTTCTTC CASSLGAGGNNEQFF TRBJ2-1 - TRBD1 TRBV27
TGTGCCAGCAGTGAAGGGACAGGGGGGACTGAAGCTTTCTTT CASSEGTGGTEAFF TRBJ1-1 - TRBD1 TRBV6-1
TGTGCCAGTAGTCCCCGGACAGGGATAGCCGGGGAGCTGTTTTTT CASSPRTGIAGELFF TRBJ2-2 - TRBD1 TRBV19
TGTGCCAGCAGTTTAATGGGACAGGGGTACAGTGAGCAGTTCTTC CASSLMGQGYSEQFF TRBJ2-1 - TRBD1 TRBV6-5
TGTGCCAGCAGAGGGGGGCCATTGCGGGAGGCCATATACAATGAGCAGTTCTTC CASRGGPLREAIYNEQFF TRBJ2-1 - TRBD2 TRBV2
TGTGCCAGCAGGCCGCAGGGGGCCCCGAACACTGAAGCTTTCTTT CASRPQGAPNTEAFF TRBJ1-1 - TRBD1 TRBV7-6
TGTGCCAGCTCACCCGGACAGGGAGCAGATACGCAGTATTTT CASSPGQGADTQYF TRBJ2-3 - TRBD1 TRBV18
TGCGCCAGCAGCCAAGATGGGCGGGGAACCCAAGAGACCCAGTACTTC CASSQDGRGTQETQYF TRBJ2-5 - - TRBV4-3
TGCGCCAGCAGCCAACCGGGACAGGGGCCTTACGAGCAGTACTTC CASSQPGQGPYEQYF TRBJ2-7 - TRBD1 TRBV4-1
TGTGCCAGCAGCCCTCCGGGACAGGGACGAGAGACCCAGTACTTC CASSPPGQGRETQYF TRBJ2-5 - TRBD1 TRBV7-9
TGTGCCATCACGCCCGAGGGGGCGGGGGAGCAGTACTTC CAITPEGAGEQYF TRBJ2-7 - - TRBV10-3